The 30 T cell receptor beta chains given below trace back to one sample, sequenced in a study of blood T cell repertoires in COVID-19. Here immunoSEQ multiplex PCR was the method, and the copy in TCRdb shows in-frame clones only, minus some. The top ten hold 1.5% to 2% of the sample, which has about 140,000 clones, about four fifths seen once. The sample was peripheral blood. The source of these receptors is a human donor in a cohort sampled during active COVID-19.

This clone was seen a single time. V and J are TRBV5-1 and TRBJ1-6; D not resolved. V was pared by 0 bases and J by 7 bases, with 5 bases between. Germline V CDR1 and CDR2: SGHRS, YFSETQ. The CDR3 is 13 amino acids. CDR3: CASSLVANSPLHF. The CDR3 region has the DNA TGCGCCAGCAGCTTGGTGGCCAATTCACCCCTCCACTTT.

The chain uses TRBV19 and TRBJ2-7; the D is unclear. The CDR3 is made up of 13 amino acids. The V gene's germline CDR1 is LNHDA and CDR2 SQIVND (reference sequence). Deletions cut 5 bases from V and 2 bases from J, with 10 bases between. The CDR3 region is CASSAIDTYEQYF. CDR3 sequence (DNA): TGTGCCAGTAGTGCGATAGACACCTACGAGCAGTACTTC.

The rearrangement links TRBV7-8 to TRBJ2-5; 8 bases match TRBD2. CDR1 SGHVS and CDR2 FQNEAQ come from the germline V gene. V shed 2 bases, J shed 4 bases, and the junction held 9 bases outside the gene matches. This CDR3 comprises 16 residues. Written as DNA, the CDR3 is TGTGCCAGCAGCTTATGGAGAGCGGGAGTAAGAGAGACCCAGTACTTC. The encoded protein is CASSLWRAGVRETQYF.

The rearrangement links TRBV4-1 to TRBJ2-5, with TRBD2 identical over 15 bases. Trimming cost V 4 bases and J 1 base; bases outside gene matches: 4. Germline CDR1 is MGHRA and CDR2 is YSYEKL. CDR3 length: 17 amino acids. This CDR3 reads CASSPGLAGGSQETQYF. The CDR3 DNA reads TGCGCCAGCAGCCCTGGACTAGCGGGAGGGAGCCAAGAGACCCAGTACTTC.

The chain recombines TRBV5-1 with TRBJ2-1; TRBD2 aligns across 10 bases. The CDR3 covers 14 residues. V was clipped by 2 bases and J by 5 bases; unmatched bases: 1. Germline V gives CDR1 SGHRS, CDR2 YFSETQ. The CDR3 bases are TGCGCCAGCAGCTTACTAGCGGGGAACAATGAGCAGTTCTTC. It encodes CASSLLAGNNEQFF.

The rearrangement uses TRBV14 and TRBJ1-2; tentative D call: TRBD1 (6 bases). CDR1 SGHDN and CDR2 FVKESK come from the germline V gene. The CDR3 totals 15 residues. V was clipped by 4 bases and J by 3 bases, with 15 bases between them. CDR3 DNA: TGTGCCAGCAGCCCTTATAGGGGGTCGGACTATGGCTACACCTTC. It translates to CASSPYRGSDYGYTF.

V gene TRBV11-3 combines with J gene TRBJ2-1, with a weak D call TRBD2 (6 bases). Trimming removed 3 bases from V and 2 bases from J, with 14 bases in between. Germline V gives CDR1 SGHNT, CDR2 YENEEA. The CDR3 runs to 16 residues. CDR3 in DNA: TGTGCCAGCAGCTTGGGTGTTTCGGGGGCCTACAATGAGCAGTTCTTC. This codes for CASSLGVSGAYNEQFF.

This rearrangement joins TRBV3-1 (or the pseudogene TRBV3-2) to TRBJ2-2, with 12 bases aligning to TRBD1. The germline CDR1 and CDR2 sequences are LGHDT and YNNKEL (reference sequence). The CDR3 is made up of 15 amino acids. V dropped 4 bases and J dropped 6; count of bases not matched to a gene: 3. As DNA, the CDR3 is TGTGCCAGCAGCCCCCGGGACAGGGGGCCCGGGGAGCTGTTTTTT. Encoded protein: CASSPRDRGPGELFF.

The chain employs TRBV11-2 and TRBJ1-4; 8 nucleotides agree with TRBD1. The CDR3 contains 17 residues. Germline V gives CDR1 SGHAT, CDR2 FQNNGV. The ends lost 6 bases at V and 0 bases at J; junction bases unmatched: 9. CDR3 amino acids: CASSRTGRLATNEKLFF. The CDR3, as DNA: TGTGCCAGCAGTCGGACAGGGAGACTTGCAACTAATGAAAAACTGTTTTTT.

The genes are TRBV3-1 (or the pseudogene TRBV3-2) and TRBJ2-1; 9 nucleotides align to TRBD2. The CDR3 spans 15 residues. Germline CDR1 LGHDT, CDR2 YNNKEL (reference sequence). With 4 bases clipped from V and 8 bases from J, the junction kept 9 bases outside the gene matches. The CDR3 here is CASSRGLALYDEQFF. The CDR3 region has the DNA TGTGCCAGCAGCCGCGGACTAGCGCTATACGATGAGCAGTTCTTC.

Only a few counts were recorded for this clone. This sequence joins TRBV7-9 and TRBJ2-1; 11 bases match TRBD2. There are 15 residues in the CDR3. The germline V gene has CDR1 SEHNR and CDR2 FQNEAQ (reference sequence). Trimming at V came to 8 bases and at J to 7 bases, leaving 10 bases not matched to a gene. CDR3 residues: CASSPQGLAANEQFF. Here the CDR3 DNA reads TGTGCCAGCTCGCCCCAGGGACTAGCGGCTAATGAGCAGTTCTTC. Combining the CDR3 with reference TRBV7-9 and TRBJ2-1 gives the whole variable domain DTGVSQNPRHKITKRGQNVTFRCDPISEHNRLYWYRQTLGQGPEFLTYFQNEAQLEKSRLLSDRFSAERPKGSFSTLEIQRTEQGDSAMYLCASSPQGLAANEQFFGPGTRLTVL.

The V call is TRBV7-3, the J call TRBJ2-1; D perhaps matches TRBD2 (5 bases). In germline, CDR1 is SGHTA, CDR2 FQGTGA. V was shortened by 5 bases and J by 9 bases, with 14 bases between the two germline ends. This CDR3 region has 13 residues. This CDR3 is CASSMAMGSEQFF. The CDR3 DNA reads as TGTGCCAGCAGCATGGCCATGGGGAGTGAGCAGTTCTTC.

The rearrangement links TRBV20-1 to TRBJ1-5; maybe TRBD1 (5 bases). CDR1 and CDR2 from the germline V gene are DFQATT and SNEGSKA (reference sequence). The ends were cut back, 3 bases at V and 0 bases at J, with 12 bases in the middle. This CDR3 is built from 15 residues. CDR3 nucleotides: TGCAGTGCTAGTGGAGACAGTTATAGCAATCAGCCCCAGCATTTT. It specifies CSASGDSYSNQPQHF.

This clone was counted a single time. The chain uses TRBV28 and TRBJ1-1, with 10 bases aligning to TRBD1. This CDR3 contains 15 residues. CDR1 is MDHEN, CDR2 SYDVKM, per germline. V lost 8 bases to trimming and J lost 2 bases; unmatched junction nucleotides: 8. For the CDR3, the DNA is TGTGCCAGCCTCCTAAGGACAGGGGGAAACACTGAAGCTTTCTTT. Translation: CASLLRTGGNTEAFF.

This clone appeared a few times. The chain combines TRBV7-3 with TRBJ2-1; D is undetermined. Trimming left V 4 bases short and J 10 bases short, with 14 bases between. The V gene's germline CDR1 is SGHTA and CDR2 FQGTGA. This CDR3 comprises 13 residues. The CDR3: CASSSPGSEEQFF. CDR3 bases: TGTGCCAGCAGCTCCCCCGGGTCGGAAGAGCAGTTCTTC.

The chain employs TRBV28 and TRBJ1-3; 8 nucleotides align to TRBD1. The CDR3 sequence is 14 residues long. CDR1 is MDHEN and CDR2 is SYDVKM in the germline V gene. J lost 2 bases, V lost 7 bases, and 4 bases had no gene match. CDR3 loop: CASTRTGTGNTIYF. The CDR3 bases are TGTGCCAGCACCCGGACAGGGACTGGAAACACCATATATTTT.

CDR3 amino acids: CASSPGTSGRSNEQYF. CDR3 DNA: TGTGCCAGCAGCCCCGGGACTAGCGGGAGGTCCAACGAGCAGTACTTC. The chain employs TRBV7-2 and TRBJ2-7; 15 positions agree with TRBD2. Trimming removed 5 bases from V and 5 bases from J; junction bases left unmatched: 7. The CDR3 runs 16 residues. In germline, CDR1 is SGHTA, CDR2 FQGNSA. The full variable domain, in which reference TRBV7-2 and TRBJ2-7 provide the parts outside the CDR3, is GAGVSQSPSNKVTEKGKDVELRCDPISGHTALYWYRQSLGQGLEFLIYFQGNSAPDKSGLPSDRFSAERTGGSVSTLTIQRTQQEDSAVYLCASSPGTSGRSNEQYFGPGTRLTVT.

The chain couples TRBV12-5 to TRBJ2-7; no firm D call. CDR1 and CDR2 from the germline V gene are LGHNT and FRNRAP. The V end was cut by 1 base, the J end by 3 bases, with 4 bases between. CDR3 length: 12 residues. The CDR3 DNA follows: TGTGCTAGTGGTTTGGATTACTACGAGCAGTACTTC. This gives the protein CASGLDYYEQYF.

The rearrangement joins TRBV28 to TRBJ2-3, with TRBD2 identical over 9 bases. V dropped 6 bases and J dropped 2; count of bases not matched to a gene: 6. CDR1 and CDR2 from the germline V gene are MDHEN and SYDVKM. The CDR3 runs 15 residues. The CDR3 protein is CASSTTSGFTDTQYF. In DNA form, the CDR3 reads TGTGCCAGCAGCACAACTAGCGGGTTCACAGATACGCAGTATTTT.

In DNA form, the CDR3 reads TGTGCCAGCAGTACCCCTGGGGGGTATGATGGGCGGCTGTTTTTT. Translated: CASSTPGGYDGRLFF. V and J are TRBV28 and TRBJ1-4; D is perhaps TRBD1 (5 bases). This CDR3 has 15 amino acids. CDR1 and CDR2 from the germline V gene are MDHEN and SYDVKM. The V gene lost 5 bases and the J gene lost 14 bases, with 24 bases spanning the gap.

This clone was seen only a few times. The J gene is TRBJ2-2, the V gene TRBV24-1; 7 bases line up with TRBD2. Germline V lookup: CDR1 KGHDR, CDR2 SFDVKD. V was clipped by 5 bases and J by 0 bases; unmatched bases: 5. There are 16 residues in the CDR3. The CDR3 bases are TGTGCCACCAGTGGTGGGAGCGGGACGAACACCGGGGAGCTGTTTTTT. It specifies CATSGGSGTNTGELFF.

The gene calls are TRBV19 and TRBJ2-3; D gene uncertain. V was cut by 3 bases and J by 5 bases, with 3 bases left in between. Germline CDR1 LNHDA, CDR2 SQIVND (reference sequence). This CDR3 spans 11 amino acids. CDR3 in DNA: TGTGCCAGTAGTATCCAAGATACGCAGTATTTT. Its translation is CASSIQDTQYF. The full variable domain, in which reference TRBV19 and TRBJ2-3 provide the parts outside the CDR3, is DGGITQSPKYLFRKEGQNVTLSCEQNLNHDAMYWYRQDPGQGLRLIYYSQIVNDFQKGDIAEGYSVSREKKESFPLTVTSAQKNPTAFYLCASSIQDTQYFGPGTRLTVL.

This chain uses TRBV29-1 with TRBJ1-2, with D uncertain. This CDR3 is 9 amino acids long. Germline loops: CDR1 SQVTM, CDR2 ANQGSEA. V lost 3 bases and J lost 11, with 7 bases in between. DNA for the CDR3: TGCAGCGTTGAGGAGCAGTACACCTTC. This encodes CSVEEQYTF.

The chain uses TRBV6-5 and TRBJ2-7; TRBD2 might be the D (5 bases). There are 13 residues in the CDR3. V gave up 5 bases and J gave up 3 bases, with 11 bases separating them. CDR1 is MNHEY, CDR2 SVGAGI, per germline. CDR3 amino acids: CASSPLGNYEQYF. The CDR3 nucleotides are TGTGCCAGCAGTCCGCTCGGGAACTACGAGCAGTACTTC.

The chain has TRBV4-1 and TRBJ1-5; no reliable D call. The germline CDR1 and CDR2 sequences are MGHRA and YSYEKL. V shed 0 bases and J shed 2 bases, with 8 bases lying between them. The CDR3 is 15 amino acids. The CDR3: CASSQEVTGNQPQHF. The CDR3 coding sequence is TGCGCCAGCAGCCAAGAGGTCACAGGCAATCAGCCCCAGCATTTT.

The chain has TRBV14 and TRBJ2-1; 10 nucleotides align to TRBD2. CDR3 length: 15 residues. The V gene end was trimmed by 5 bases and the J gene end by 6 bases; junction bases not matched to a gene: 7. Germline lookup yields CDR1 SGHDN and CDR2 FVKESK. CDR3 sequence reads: CASSSLAGVANEQFF. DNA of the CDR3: TGTGCCAGCAGCTCTCTAGCGGGAGTAGCCAATGAGCAGTTCTTC. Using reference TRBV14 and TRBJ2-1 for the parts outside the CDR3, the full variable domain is EAGVTQFPSHSVIEKGQTVTLRCDPISGHDNLYWYRRVMGKEIKFLLHFVKESKQDESGMPNNRFLAERTGGTYSTLKVQPAELEDSGVYFCASSSLAGVANEQFFGPGTRLTVL.

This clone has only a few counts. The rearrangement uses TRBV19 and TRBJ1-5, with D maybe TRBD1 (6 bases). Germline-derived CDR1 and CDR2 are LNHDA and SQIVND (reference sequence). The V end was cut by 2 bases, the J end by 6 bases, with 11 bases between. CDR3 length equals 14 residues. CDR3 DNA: TGTGCCAGTAGTATACAGGGGCGGGCTCAGCCCCAGCATTTT. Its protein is CASSIQGRAQPQHF.

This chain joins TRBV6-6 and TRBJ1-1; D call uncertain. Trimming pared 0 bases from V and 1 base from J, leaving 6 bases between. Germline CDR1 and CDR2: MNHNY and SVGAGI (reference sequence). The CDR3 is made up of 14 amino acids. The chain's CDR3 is CASSYSEPNTEAFF. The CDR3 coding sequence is TGTGCCAGCAGTTACTCGGAGCCGAACACTGAAGCTTTCTTT.

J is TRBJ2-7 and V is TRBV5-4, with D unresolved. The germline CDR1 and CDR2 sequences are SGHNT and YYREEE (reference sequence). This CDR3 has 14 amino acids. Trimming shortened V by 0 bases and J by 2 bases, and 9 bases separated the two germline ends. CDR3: CASSLEAPTYEQYF. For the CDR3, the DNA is TGTGCCAGCAGCTTGGAAGCCCCTACCTACGAGCAGTACTTC.

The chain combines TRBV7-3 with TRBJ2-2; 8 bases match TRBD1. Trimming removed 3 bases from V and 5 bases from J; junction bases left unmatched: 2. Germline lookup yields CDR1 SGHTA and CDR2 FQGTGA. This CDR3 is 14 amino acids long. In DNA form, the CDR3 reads TGTGCCAGCAGCTTGACAGGGGTTACCGGGGAGCTGTTTTTT. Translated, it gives CASSLTGVTGELFF.